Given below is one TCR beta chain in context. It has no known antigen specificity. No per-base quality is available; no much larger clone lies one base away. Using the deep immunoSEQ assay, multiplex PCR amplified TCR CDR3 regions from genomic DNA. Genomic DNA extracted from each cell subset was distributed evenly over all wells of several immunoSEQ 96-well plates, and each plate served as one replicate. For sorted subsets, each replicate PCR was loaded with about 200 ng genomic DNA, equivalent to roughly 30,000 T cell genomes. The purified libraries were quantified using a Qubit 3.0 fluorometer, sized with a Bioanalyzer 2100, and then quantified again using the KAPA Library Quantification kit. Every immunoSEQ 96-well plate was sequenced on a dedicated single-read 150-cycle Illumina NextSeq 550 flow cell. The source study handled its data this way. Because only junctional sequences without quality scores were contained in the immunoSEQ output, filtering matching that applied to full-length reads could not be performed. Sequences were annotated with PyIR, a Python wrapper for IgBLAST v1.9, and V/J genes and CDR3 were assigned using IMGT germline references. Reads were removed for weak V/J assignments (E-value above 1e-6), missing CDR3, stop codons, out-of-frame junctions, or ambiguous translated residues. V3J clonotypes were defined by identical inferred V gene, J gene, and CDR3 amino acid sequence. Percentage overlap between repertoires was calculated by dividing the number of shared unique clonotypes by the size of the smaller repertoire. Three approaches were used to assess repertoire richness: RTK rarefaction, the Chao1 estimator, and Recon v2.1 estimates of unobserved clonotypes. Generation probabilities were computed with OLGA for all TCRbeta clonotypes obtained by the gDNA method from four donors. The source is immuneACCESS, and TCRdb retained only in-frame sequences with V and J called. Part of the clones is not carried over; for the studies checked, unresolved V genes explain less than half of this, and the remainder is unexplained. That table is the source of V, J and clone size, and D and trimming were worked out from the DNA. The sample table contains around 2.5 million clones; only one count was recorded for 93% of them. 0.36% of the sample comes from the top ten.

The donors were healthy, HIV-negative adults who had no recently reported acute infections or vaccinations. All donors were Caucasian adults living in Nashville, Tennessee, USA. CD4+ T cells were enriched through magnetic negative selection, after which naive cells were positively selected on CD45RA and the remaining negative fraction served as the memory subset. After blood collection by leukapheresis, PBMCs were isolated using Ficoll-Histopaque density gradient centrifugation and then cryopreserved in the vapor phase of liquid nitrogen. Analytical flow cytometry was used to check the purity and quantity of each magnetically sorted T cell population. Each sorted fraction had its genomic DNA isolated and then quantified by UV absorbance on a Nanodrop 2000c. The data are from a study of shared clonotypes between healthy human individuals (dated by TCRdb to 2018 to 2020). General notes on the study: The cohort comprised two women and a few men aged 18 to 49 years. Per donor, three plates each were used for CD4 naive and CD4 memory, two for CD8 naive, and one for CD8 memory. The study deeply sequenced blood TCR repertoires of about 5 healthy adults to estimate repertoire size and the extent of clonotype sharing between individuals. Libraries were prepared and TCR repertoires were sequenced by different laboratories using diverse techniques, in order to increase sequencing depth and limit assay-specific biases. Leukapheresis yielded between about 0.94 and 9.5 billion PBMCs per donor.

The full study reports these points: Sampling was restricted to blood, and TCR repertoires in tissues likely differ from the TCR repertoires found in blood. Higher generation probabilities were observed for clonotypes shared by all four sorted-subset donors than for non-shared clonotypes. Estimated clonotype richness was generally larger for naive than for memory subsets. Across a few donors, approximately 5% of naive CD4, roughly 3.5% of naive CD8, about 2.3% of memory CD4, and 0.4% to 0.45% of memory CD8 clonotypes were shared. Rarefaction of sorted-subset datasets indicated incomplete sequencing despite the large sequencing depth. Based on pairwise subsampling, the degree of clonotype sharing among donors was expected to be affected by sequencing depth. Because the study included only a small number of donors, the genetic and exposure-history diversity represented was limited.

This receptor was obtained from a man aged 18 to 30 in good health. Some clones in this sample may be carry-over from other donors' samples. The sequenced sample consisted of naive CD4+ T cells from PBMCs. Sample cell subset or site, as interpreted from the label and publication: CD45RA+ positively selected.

The CDR3 amino acid sequence is: CASSSAGMGREQYF. The DNA sequence reads TGTGCCAGCAGTTCTGCAGGGATGGGTCGCGAGCAGTACTTC. The receptor chain draws on TRBV28 and TRBJ2-7; perhaps TRBD1 is the D gene, with 5 bases matching. V sheds 4 bases and J sheds 6 bases, leaving 16 bases between their ends. The CDR3 holds 14 amino acids from the cysteine to the phenylalanine. Only the CDR3 region is kept as DNA, spanning 42 bases read in frame from base 1. The germline V gene supplies CDR1 MDHEN and CDR2 SYDVKM.